This T cell receptor beta chain was recorded in a study of cytomegalovirus exposure and HLA in healthy donors. Regarding the study as a whole: The authors later found HLA-associated TCR beta chains more clonally expanded than equally common others.

The CDR3 is made up of 14 amino acids. Trimming stripped 5 bases from V and 4 bases from J, with 17 bases between. Germline V CDR1 and CDR2: SQVTM, ANQGSEA. Comment on this clone: As yet, its antigen is unknown.

PCR primers comprised 60 Vbeta and 13 Jbeta primers. Profiling relied on immunoSEQ multiplex PCR, and the TCRdb table lists in-frame clones only, not all of them. The sample totals tens of thousands of clones. This sequence was found in a male donor in good health and CMV-seropositive. The sequencing input was PBMCs. The chain links TRBV29-1 to TRBJ1-1; D not resolved. The chain's CDR3 is CSVQSAQTATEAFF. CDR3 DNA: TGCAGCGTTCAATCGGCACAGACCGCCACTGAAGCTTTCTTT.